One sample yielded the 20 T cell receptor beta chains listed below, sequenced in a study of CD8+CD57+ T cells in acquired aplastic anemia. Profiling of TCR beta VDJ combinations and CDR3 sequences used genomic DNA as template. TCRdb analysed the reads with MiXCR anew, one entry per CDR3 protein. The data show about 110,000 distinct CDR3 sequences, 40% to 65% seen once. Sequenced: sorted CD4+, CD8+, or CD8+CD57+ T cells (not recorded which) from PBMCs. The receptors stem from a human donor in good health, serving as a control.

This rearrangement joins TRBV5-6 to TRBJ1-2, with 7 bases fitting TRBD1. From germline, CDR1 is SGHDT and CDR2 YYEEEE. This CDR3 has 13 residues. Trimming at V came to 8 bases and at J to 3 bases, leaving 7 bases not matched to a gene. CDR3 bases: TGTGCCAGTTCAGGGCAGGGGGACTATGGCTACACCTTC. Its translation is CASSGQGDYGYTF.

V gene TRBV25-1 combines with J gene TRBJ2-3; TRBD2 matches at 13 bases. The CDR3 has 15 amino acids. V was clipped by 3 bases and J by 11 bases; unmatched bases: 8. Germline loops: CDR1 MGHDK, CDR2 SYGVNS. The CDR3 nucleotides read TGTGCCAGCAGTGACTCGACTAGCGGGGGGAATGAGCAGTATTTT. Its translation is CASSDSTSGGNEQYF.

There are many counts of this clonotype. CDR3 in amino acids: CASSGGQRQPQHF. In DNA form, the CDR3 reads TGTGCCAGCAGTGGGGGACAGCGTCAGCCCCAGCATTTT. The rearrangement links TRBV5-6 to TRBJ1-5; 7 positions agree with TRBD1. The ends lost 5 bases at V and 6 bases at J; junction bases unmatched: 5. CDR1 is SGHDT and CDR2 is YYEEEE in the germline V gene. The CDR3 is 13 amino acids.

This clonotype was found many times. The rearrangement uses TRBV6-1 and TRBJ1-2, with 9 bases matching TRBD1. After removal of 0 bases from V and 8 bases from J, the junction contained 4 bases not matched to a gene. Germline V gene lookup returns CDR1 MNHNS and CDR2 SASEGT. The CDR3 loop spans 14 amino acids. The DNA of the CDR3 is TGTGCCAGCAGTGAAGCGGGGGACAGGGACGGCTACACCTTC. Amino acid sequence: CASSEAGDRDGYTF.

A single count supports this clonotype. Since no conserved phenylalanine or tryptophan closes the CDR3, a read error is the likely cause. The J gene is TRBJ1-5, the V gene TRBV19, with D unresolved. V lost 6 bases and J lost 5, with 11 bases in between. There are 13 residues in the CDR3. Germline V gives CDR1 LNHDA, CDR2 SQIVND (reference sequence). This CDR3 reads CASRFDTDQPQHL. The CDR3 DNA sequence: TGTGCCAGTAGGTTTGACACTGATCAGCCCCAGCATTTG.

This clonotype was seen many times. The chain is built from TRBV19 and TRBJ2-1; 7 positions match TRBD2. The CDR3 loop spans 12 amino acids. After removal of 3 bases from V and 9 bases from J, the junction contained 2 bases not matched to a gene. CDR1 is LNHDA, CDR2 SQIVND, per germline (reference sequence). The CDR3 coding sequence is TGTGCCAGTAGTATGGGGGGGAGTGAGCAGTTCTTC. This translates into CASSMGGSEQFF. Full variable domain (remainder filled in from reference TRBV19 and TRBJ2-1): DGGITQSPKYLFRKEGQNVTLSCEQNLNHDAMYWYRQDPGQGLRLIYYSQIVNDFQKGDIAEGYSVSREKKESFPLTVTSAQKNPTAFYLCASSMGGSEQFFGPGTRLTVL.

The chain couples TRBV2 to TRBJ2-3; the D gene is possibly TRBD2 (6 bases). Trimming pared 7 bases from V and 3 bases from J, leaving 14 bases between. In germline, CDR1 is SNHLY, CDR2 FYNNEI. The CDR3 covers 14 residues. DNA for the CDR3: TGTGCCAGCAAGGCGGGACTGGCTACAGATACGCAGTATTTT. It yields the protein CASKAGLATDTQYF.

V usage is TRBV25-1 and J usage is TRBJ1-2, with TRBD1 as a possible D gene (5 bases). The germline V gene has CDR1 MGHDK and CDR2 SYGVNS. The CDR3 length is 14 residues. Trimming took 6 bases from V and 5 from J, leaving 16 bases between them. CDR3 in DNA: TGTGCCAGCAGATCCGACAGAGGAATATATGGCTACACCTTC. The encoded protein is CASRSDRGIYGYTF.

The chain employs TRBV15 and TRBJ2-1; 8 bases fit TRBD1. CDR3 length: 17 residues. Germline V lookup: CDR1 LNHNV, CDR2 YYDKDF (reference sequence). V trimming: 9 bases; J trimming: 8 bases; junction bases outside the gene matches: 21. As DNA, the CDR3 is TGTGCCACTAGAAGCAGGGGTAGACAGGGGCAGAACGATGAGCAGTTCTTC. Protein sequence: CATRSRGRQGQNDEQFF.

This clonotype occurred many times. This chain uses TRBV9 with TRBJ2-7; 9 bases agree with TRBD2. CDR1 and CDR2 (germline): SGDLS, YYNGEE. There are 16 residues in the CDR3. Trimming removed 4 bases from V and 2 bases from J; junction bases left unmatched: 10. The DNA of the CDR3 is TGTGCCAGCAGCCCATTGGGAGCGGGGGGAACCTACGAGCAGTACTTC. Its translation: CASSPLGAGGTYEQYF.

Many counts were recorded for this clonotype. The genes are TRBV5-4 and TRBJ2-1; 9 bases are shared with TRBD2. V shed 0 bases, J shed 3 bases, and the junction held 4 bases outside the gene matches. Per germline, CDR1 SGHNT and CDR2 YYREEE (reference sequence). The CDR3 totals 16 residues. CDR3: CASSLESGGFYNEQFF. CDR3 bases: TGTGCCAGCAGCTTGGAGAGCGGGGGGTTCTACAATGAGCAGTTCTTC.

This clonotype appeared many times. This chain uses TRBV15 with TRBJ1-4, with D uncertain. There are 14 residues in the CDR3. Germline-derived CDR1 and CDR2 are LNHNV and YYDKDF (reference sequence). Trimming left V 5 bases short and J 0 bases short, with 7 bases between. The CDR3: CATSLESTNEKLFF. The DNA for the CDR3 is TGTGCCACCAGCCTAGAGTCAACTAATGAAAAACTGTTTTTT.

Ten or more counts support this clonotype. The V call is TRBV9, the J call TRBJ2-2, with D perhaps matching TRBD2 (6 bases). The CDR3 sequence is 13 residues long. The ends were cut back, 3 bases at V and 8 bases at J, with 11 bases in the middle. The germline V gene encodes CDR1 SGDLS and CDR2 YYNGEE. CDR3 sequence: CASSDEGRGELFF. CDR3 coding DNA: TGTGCCAGCAGCGACGAAGGGAGGGGGGAGCTGTTTTTT. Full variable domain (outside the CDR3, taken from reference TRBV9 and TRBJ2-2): DSGVTQTPKHLITATGQRVTLRCSPRSGDLSVYWYQQSLDQGLQFLIQYYNGEERAKGNILERFSAQQFPDLHSELNLSSLELGDSALYFCASSDEGRGELFFGEGSRLTVL.

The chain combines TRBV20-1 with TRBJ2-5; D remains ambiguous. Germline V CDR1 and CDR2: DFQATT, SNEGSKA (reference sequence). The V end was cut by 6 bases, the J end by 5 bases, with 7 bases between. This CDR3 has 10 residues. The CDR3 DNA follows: TGCAGTGCCGGGCGGGAGACCCAGTACTTC. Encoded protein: CSAGRETQYF.

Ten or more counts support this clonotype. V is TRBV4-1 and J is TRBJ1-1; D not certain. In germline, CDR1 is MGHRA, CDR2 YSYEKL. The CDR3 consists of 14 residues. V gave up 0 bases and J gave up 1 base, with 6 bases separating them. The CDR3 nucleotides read TGCGCCAGCAGCCAAGAGGCAGGGAACACTGAAGCTTTCTTT. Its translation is CASSQEAGNTEAFF.

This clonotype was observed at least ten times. CDR3 coding DNA: TGTGCCAGCGGGTCGGCAGTCGCCGAGCAGTACTTC. Its translation is CASGSAVAEQYF. This chain connects TRBV27 to TRBJ2-7; no reliable D call. The V end was cut by 8 bases, the J end by 6 bases, with 14 bases between. The CDR3 covers 12 residues. Germline loops: CDR1 MNHEY, CDR2 SMNVEV (reference sequence).

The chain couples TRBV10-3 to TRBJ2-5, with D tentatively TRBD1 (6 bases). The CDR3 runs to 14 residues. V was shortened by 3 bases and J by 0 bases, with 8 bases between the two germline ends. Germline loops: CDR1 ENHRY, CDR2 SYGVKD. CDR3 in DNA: TGTGCCATCAGTGATTACAGGGACCAAGAGACCCAGTACTTC. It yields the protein CAISDYRDQETQYF.

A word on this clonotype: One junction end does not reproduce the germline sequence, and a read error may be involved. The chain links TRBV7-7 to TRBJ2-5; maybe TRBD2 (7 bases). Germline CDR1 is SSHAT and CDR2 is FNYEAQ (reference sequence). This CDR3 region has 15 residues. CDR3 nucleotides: TGTGCCAGCAGCCTAGCCGGGGGGCTTCAAGAGACCCAGTACTTC. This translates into CASSLAGGLQETQYF.

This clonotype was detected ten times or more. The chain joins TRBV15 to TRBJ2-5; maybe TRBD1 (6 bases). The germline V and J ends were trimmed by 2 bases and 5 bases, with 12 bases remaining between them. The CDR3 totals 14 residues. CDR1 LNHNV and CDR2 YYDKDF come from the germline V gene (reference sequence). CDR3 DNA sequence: TGTGCCACCAGCAGACGACAGGCACCGGAGACCCAGTACTTC. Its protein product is CATSRRQAPETQYF.

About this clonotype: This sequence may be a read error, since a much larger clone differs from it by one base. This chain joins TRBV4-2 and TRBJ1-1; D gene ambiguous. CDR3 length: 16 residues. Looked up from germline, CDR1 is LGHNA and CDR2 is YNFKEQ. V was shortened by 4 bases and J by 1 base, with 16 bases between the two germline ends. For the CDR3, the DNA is TGTGCCAGCAGCCGAGGGAAGAGTGGGCCGAACACTGAAGCTTTCTTT. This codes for CASSRGKSGPNTEAFF.